This T cell receptor beta chain was sequenced in a study of T cell responses to AZD1222 COVID-19 vaccine. Study-wide results and caveats: Among AZD1222 vaccinees, only six or seven were seropositive at baseline.

Generated by immunoSEQ multiplex PCR, the TCRdb table keeps only in-frame clones and is missing some. The sample records approximately 99,000 clones, around nine tenths being singletons. In regard to this clone: Its antigen is not identified.

Trimming removed 2 bases at V and 8 bases at J, with 9 bases between. The CDR3 contains 12 residues. The origin of this receptor is an adult in good health. The material sequenced was peripheral blood, taken on day 0 of AZD1222 vaccination. This chain links TRBV12-3 or TRBV12-4 with TRBJ1-2; maybe TRBD1 (6 bases). The CDR3 DNA reads TGTGCCAGCAGTTTATGGGGGGCCGGCTACACCTTC. Amino acid sequence: CASSLWGAGYTF.